This TCR beta chain appears in the sequencing data of a study of cytomegalovirus exposure and HLA in healthy donors. General observations from the study: According to an earlier analysis, most TCR beta V segments yielded productive rearrangements about 90% or about 30% of the time.

Amplification used 60 Vbeta primers and 13 Jbeta primers. Authors' data handling: Roughly 11 million shared chains were among the 60 million to 80 million unique TCR beta chains that a later analysis counted. Here immunoSEQ multiplex PCR was the method, and the copy in TCRdb shows in-frame clones only, minus some. The V and J calls and clone size are taken from that table; D and trimming were inferred from the DNA. Of under 200,000 clones listed, around 74% were seen once; the top ten hold about 1.4%. In regard to this clone: Its antigen is unknown.

The clonotype originates from a woman under 40 in good health and CMV-seronegative. The sample comprised PBMCs.

This CDR3 reads CASSFSGAEGNTIYF. CDR3 DNA: TGCGCCAGCAGCTTTAGTGGGGCAGAGGGAAACACCATATATTTT. The chain employs TRBV5-1 and TRBJ1-3; D might be TRBD1 (5 bases). The germline V gene encodes CDR1 SGHRS and CDR2 YFSETQ. The CDR3 is 15 amino acids. The V and J ends lost 2 bases and 4 bases respectively, with 13 bases between them. Variable domain in full (rest from reference TRBV5-1 and TRBJ1-3): KAGVTQTPRYLIKTRGQQVTLSCSPISGHRSVSWYQQTPGQGLQFLFEYFSETQRNKGNFPGRFSGRQFSNSRSEMNVSTLELGDSALYLCASSFSGAEGNTIYFGEGSWLTVV.